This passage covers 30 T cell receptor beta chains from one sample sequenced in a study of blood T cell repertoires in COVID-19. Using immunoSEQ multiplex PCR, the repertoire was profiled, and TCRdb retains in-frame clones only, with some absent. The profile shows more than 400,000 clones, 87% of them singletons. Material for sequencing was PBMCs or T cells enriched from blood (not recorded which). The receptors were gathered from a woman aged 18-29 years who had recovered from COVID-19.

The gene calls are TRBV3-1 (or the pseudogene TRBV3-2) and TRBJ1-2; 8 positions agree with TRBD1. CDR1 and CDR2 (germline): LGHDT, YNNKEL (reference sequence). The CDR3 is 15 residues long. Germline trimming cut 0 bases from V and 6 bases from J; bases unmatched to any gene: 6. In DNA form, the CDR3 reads TGTGCCAGCAGCCAAGAAATCGGACAGGGTGATGGCTACACCTTC. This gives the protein CASSQEIGQGDGYTF.

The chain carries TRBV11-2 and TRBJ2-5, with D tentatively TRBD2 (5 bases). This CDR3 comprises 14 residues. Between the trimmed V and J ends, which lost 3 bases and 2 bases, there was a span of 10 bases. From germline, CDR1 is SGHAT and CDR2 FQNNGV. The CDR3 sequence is CASSFSGLQETQYF. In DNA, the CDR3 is TGTGCCAGCAGCTTCTCGGGGTTACAAGAGACCCAGTACTTC.

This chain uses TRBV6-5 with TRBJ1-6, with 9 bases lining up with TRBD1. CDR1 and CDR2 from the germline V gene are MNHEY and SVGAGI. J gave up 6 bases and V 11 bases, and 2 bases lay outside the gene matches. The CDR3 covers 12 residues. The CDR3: CAGGQGNSPLHF. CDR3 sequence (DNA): TGTGCCGGGGGACAGGGTAATTCACCCCTCCACTTT.

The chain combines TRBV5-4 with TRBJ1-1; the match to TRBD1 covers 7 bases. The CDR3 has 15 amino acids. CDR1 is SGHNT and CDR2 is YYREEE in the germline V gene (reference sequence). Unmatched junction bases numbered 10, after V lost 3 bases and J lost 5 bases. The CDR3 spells CASSYTQGVETEAFF. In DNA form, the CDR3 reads TGTGCCAGCAGCTACACCCAGGGGGTGGAGACTGAAGCTTTCTTT.

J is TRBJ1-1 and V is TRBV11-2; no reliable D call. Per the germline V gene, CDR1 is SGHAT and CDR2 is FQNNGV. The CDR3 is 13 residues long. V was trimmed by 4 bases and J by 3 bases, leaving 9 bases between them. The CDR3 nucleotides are TGTGCCAGCAGCTACCTTAGAGACACTGAAGCTTTCTTT. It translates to CASSYLRDTEAFF.

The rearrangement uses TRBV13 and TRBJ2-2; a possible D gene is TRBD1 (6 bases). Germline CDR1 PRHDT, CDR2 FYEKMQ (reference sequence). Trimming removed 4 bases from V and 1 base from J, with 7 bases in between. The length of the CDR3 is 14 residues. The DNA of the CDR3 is TGTGCCAGCAGCTCGACAGGGAACACCGGGGAGCTGTTTTTT. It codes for CASSSTGNTGELFF.

DNA for the CDR3: TGTGCCAGCAAGACCGTCGGGGGTCCCTACAATGAGCAGTTCTTC. It is translated as CASKTVGGPYNEQFF. This rearrangement joins TRBV5-4 to TRBJ2-1; TRBD2 might be the D (6 bases). Germline-derived CDR1 and CDR2 are SGHNT and YYREEE (reference sequence). Trimming removed 6 bases from V and 2 bases from J, with 15 bases in between. The CDR3 is 15 amino acids. Filled out from reference TRBV5-4 and TRBJ2-1, the complete variable domain reads ETGVTQSPTHLIKTRGQQVTLRCSSQSGHNTVSWYQQALGQGPQFIFQYYREEENGRGNFPPRFSGLQFPNYSSELNVNALELDDSALYLCASKTVGGPYNEQFFGPGTRLTVL.

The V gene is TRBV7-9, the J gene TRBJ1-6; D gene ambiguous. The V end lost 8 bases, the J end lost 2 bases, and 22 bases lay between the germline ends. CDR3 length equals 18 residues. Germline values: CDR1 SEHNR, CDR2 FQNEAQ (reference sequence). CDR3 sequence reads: CASGQVAMGRAYNSPLHF. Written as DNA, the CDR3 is TGTGCCAGCGGCCAGGTAGCGATGGGCAGAGCCTATAATTCACCCCTCCACTTT. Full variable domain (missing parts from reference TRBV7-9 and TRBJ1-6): DTGVSQNPRHKITKRGQNVTFRCDPISEHNRLYWYRQTLGQGPEFLTYFQNEAQLEKSRLLSDRFSAERPKGSFSTLEIQRTEQGDSAMYLCASGQVAMGRAYNSPLHFGNGTRLTVT.

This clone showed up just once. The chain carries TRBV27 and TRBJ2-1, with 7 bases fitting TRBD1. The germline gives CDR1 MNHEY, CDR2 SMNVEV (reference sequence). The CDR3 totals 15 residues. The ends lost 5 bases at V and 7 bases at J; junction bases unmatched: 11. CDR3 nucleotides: TGTGCCAGCAGTCCCCTCGGACAGGACGGGAATGAGCAGTTCTTC. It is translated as CASSPLGQDGNEQFF.

CDR3 amino acids: CASSPGQGLTEAFF. The CDR3 coding sequence is TGTGCCAGCAGCCCAGGGCAGGGGCTCACTGAAGCTTTCTTT. The rearrangement joins TRBV3-1 (or the pseudogene TRBV3-2) to TRBJ1-1; maybe TRBD1 (6 bases). Germline CDR1 LGHDT, CDR2 YNNKEL (reference sequence). The CDR3 has 14 amino acids. The ends were cut back, 4 bases at V and 4 bases at J, with 13 bases in the middle.

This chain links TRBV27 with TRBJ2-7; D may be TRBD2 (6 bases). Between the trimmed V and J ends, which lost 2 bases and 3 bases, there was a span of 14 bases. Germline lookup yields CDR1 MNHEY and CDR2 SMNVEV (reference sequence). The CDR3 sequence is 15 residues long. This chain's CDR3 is CASSLGQGGGYEQYF. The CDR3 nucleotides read TGTGCCAGCAGTTTAGGGCAGGGAGGCGGCTACGAGCAGTACTTC.

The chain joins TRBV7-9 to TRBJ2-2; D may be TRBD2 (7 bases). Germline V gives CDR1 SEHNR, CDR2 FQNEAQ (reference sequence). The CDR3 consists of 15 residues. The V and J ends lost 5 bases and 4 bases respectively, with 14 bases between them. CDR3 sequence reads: CASSRGGAGTGELFF. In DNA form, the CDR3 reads TGTGCCAGCAGCCGAGGGGGGGCAGGCACCGGGGAGCTGTTTTTT. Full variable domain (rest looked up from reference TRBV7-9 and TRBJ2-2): DTGVSQNPRHKITKRGQNVTFRCDPISEHNRLYWYRQTLGQGPEFLTYFQNEAQLEKSRLLSDRFSAERPKGSFSTLEIQRTEQGDSAMYLCASSRGGAGTGELFFGEGSRLTVL.

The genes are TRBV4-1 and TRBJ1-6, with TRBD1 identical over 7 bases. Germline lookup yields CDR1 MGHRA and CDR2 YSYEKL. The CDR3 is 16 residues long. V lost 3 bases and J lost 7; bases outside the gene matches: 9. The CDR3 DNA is TGCGCCAGCAGCCAGGACGGACAGGTCACCAATTCACCCCTCCACTTT. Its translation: CASSQDGQVTNSPLHF.

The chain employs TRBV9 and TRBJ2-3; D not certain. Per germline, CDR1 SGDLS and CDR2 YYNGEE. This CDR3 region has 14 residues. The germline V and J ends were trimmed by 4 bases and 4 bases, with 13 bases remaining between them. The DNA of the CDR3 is TGTGCCAGCAGCTCATCTCACGGTGCAGATACGCAGTATTTT. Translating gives CASSSSHGADTQYF. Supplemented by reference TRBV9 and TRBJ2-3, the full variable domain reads DSGVTQTPKHLITATGQRVTLRCSPRSGDLSVYWYQQSLDQGLQFLIQYYNGEERAKGNILERFSAQQFPDLHSELNLSSLELGDSALYFCASSSSHGADTQYFGPGTRLTVL.

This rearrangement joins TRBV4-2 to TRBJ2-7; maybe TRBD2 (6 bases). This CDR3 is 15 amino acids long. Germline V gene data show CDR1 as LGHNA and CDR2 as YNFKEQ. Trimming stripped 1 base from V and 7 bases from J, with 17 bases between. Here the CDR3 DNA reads TGTGCCAGCAGCCAAGGGTCTAGCGCCGATAGGGAGCAGTACTTC. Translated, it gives CASSQGSSADREQYF.

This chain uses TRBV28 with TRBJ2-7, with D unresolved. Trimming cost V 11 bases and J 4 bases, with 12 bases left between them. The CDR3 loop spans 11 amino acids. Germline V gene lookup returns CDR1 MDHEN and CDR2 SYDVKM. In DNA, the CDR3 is TGTGCCTCGGGTCCGGCTTACGAGCAGTACTTC. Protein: CASGPAYEQYF.

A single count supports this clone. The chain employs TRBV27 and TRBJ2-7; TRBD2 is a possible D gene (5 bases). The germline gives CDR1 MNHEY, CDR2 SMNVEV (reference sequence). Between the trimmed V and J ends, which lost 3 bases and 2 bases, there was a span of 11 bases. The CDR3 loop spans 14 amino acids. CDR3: CASSFRGPTYEQYF. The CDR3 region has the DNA TGTGCCAGCAGTTTTCGAGGGCCCACCTACGAGCAGTACTTC.

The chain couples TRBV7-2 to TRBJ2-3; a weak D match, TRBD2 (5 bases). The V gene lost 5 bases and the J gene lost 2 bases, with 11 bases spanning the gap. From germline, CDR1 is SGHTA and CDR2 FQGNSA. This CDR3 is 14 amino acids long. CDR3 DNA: TGTGCCAGCAGCCTAAGTCGGGACACAGATACGCAGTATTTT. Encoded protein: CASSLSRDTDTQYF.

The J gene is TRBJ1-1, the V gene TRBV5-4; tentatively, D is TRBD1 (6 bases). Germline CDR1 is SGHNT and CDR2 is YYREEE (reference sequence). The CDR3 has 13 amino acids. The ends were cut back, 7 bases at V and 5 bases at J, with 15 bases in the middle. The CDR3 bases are TGTGCCAGCCCCGACGTTGGGACAACTGAAGCTTTCTTT. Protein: CASPDVGTTEAFF.

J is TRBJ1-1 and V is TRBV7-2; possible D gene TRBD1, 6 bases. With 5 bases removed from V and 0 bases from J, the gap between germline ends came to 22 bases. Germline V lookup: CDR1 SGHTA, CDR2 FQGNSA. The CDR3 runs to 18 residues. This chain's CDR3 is CASSPARGHLNMNTEAFF. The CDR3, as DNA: TGTGCCAGCAGCCCCGCGCGGGGGCATTTGAACATGAACACTGAAGCTTTCTTT.

For the CDR3, the DNA is TGTGCCAGCAGGAGCGGGGGGGCCCCGAACACCGGGGAGCTGTTTTTT. It is translated as CASRSGGAPNTGELFF. The chain recombines TRBV27 with TRBJ2-2, with 10 bases lining up with TRBD2. In germline, CDR1 is MNHEY, CDR2 SMNVEV (reference sequence). The CDR3 length is 16 residues. V was pared by 6 bases and J by 0 bases, with 4 bases of the junction left unmatched.

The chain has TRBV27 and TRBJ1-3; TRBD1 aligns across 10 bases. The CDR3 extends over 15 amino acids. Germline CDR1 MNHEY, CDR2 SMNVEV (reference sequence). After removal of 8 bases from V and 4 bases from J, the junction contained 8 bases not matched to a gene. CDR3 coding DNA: TGTGCCAGCCGAGACAGGGGGCGCTTCGGAAACACCATATATTTT. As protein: CASRDRGRFGNTIYF.

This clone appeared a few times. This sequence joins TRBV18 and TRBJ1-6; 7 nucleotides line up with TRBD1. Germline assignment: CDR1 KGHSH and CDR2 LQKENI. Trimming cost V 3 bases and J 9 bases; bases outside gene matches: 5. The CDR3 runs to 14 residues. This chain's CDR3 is CASSPAPGGSPLHF. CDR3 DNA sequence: TGTGCCAGCTCACCTGCTCCAGGGGGTTCACCCCTCCACTTT.

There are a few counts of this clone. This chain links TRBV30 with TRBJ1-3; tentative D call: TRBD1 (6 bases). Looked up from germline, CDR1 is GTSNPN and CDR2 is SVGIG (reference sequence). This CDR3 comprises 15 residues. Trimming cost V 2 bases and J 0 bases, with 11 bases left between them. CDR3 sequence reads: CAWSPDSNSGNTIYF. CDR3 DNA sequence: TGTGCCTGGAGTCCGGACAGTAACTCTGGAAACACCATATATTTT.

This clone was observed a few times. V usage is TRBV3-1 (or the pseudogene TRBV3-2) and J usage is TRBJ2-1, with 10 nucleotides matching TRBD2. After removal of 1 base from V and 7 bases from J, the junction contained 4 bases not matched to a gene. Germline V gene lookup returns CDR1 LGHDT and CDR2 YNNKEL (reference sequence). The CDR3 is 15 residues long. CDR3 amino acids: CASSQVSGGANEQFF. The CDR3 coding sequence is TGTGCCAGCAGCCAAGTAAGCGGGGGGGCGAATGAGCAGTTCTTC.

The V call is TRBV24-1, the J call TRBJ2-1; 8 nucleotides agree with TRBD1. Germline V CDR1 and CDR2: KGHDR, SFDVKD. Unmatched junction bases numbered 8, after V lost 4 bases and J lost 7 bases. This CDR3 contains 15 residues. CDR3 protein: CATSELSDRGNEQFF. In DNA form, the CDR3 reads TGTGCCACCAGTGAACTCTCAGACAGGGGAAATGAGCAGTTCTTC.

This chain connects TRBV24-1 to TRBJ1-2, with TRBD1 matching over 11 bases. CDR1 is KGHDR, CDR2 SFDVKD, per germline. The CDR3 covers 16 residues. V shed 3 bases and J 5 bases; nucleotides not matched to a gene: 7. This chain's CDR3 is CATSDPGQGALYGYTF. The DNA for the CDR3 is TGTGCCACCAGTGATCCAGGACAGGGGGCCTTATATGGCTACACCTTC.

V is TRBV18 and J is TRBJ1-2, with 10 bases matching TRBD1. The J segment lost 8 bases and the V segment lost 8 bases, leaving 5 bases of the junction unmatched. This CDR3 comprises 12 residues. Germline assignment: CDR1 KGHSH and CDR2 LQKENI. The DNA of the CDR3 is TGTGCCAGCCGAGGGACAGGGGACGGCTACACCTTC. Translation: CASRGTGDGYTF.

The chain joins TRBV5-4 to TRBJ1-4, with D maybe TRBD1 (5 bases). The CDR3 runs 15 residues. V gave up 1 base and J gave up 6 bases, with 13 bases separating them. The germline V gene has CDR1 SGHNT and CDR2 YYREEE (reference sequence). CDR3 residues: CASSLLRGGDEKLFF. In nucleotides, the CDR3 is TGTGCCAGCAGCTTGTTGAGGGGAGGGGATGAAAAACTGTTTTTT.

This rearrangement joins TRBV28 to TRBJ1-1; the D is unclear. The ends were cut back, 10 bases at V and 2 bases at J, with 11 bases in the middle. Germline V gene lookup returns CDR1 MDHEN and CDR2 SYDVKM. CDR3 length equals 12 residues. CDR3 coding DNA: TGTGCCACCACTCGGGGTAACACTGAAGCTTTCTTT. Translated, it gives CATTRGNTEAFF.